This T cell receptor (beta chain) was observed in a study of beta chain features in type 1 diabetes. Turning to the study itself: Examined across all samples were 90 million to 130 million sorted cells. Study findings and constraints: Naive, central memory and regulatory TCRB repertoires appeared more similar among patients than healthy donors.

cDNA synthesis used the whole RNA isolate, giving expressed TCRB sequences. Naive, central memory and regulatory T cell samples averaged around 3.8 million reads. The method was immunoSEQ multiplex PCR; TCRdb's version includes in-frame clones alone and lacks a portion of them. The sample shows over 700,000 clones, under 20% of them seen only once. This clone was counted between two and nine times. The antigen is not known. V gave up 6 bases and J gave up 2 bases; unmatched junction bases: 6. The CDR3 length is 14 residues. The germline V gene has CDR1 ENHRY and CDR2 SYGVKD. The origin of this receptor is a young woman in good health. The genes are TRBV10-3 and TRBJ2-7; 8 positions agree with TRBD1. Sequencing was done on a sample of naive CD4+ T cells from blood. The CDR3 sequence is CAISGQGPTYEQYF. The CDR3 nucleotides are TGTGCCATCAGCGGACAGGGTCCTACCTACGAGCAGTACTTC.